This TCR beta chain was profiled in a study of type 1 regulatory T cells. Study context: T-allo10 is a Tr1-enriched, alloantigen-specific CD4 T cell product made in vitro.

In this sample, this clonotype turned up a few times. Antigen specificity is unknown. In TCRdb, the reads were re-called with MiXCR into one record per CDR3 protein. The sample has tens of thousands of distinct CDR3 sequences, approximately 60% seen once. CDR1 is DFQATT, CDR2 SNEGSKA, per germline (reference sequence). Trimming stripped 0 bases from V and 4 bases from J, with 9 bases between. CDR3 size: 14 residues. Sequenced: cultured non-Tr1 T cells, either the whole culture or a sorted T cell fraction (not recorded which). The origin of this receptor is a human donor in good health. This sequence joins TRBV20-1 and TRBJ2-2; no clear D gene. The CDR3 spells CSARDVRFTGELFF. The CDR3 DNA reads TGCAGTGCTAGAGATGTACGTTTCACCGGGGAGCTGTTTTTT.